The rows below give T cell receptor beta chains drawn from one sample of a study of T cells after yellow fever vaccination. TCRdb re-derived calls from the 5' RACE reads in MiXCR, one entry per CDR3 protein. The data hold about 580,000 distinct CDR3 sequences, with about a sixth observed a single time. This specimen consisted of PBMCs, obtained about 5 days after the first yellow fever vaccination. The source is a man aged 18-30 years who received the YFV17D yellow fever vaccine. CDR3s include the opening cysteine and the closing phenylalanine or tryptophan. Each record gives: V gene, D gene, clone size, J gene, CDR3 protein, CDR3 DNA. The D gene is left open where the match is weak. Where a row states a size, it is once, few, many or the class of an expanded clone; other rows omit it.

v_call: TRBV14
d_call: TRBD1
clone_size: NA
j_call: TRBJ2-5
cdr3_aa: CASSHRTGGRETQYF
cdr3_nt: TGTGCCAGCAGCCATAGGACAGGGGGACGGGAGACCCAGTACTTC

v_call: TRBV6-2/TRBV6-3
d_call: TRBD1
clone_size: NA
j_call: TRBJ2-2
cdr3_aa: CASRTHGQGMNTGELFF
cdr3_nt: TGTGCCAGCAGAACTCACGGACAGGGGATGAACACCGGGGAGCTGTTTTTT

v_call: TRBV5-1
d_call: NA
clone_size: few
j_call: TRBJ2-2
cdr3_aa: CASSWGGREDTGELFF
cdr3_nt: TGCGCCAGCAGCTGGGGTGGCAGGGAAGACACCGGGGAGCTGTTTTTT

v_call: TRBV4-2
d_call: NA
clone_size: NA
j_call: TRBJ1-3
cdr3_aa: CASSQESGIGPGNTIYF
cdr3_nt: TGTGCCAGCAGCCAAGAAAGCGGGATTGGTCCTGGAAACACCATATATTTT

v_call: TRBV12-3/TRBV12-4
d_call: NA
clone_size: NA
j_call: TRBJ2-1
cdr3_aa: CASSLSAGEQFF
cdr3_nt: TGTGCCAGCAGCCTCTCGGCGGGTGAGCAGTTCTTC

v_call: TRBV18
d_call: NA
clone_size: NA
j_call: TRBJ1-3
cdr3_aa: CASSPDRQMGNTIYF
cdr3_nt: TGTGCCAGCTCACCTGATAGACAGATGGGAAACACCATATATTTT

v_call: TRBV7-9
d_call: TRBD1
clone_size: few
j_call: TRBJ1-1
cdr3_aa: CAGQGSSTEAFF
cdr3_nt: TGTGCCGGACAGGGGAGCAGCACTGAAGCTTTCTTT

v_call: TRBV10-3
d_call: TRBD1
clone_size: NA
j_call: TRBJ2-3
cdr3_aa: CAIRDRANTDTQYF
cdr3_nt: TGTGCCATCAGGGACAGGGCGAACACAGATACGCAGTATTTT

v_call: TRBV20-1
d_call: NA
clone_size: few
j_call: TRBJ2-2
cdr3_aa: CSASGQLGTGELFF
cdr3_nt: TGCAGTGCCAGCGGACAGCTTGGCACCGGGGAGCTGTTTTTT

v_call: TRBV6-5
d_call: NA
clone_size: NA
j_call: TRBJ2-5
cdr3_aa: CASSYFSGVVETQYF
cdr3_nt: TGTGCCAGCAGTTATTTTTCTGGCGTCGTAGAGACCCAGTACTTC

v_call: TRBV5-6
d_call: NA
clone_size: few
j_call: TRBJ2-3
cdr3_aa: CASSSGPLTDTQYF
cdr3_nt: TGTGCCAGCAGCTCGGGACCACTCACAGATACGCAGTATTTT

v_call: TRBV7-9
d_call: NA
clone_size: few
j_call: TRBJ1-1
cdr3_aa: CASGAQGRGTEAFF
cdr3_nt: TGTGCCAGCGGGGCACAGGGTAGAGGAACTGAAGCTTTCTTT

v_call: TRBV5-1
d_call: TRBD1
clone_size: NA
j_call: TRBJ1-1
cdr3_aa: CASSGPTGLNTEAFF
cdr3_nt: TGCGCCAGCAGCGGACCGACAGGGTTGAACACTGAAGCTTTCTTT

v_call: TRBV6-1
d_call: TRBD1
clone_size: NA
j_call: TRBJ1-2
cdr3_aa: CASSTPGQGVYGYTF
cdr3_nt: TGTGCCAGCAGTACGCCGGGACAGGGAGTTTATGGCTACACCTTC

v_call: TRBV6-2/TRBV6-3
d_call: NA
clone_size: few
j_call: TRBJ1-1
cdr3_aa: CASSYSRLTEDPEAFF
cdr3_nt: TGTGCCAGCAGTTACTCGAGGCTTACAGAGGACCCTGAAGCTTTCTTT

v_call: TRBV5-1
d_call: TRBD1
clone_size: NA
j_call: TRBJ1-2
cdr3_aa: CASSTGQGAFGYTF
cdr3_nt: TGCGCCAGCAGCACAGGACAGGGGGCTTTTGGCTACACCTTC